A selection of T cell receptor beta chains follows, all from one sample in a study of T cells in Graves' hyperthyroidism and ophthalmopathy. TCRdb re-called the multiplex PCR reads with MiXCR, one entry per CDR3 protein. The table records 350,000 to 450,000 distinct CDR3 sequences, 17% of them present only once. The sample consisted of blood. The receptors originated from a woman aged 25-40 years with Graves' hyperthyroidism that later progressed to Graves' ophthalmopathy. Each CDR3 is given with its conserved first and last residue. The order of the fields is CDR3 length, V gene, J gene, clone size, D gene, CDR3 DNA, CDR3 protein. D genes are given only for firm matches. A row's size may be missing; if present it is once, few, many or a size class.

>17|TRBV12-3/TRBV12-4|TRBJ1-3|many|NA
TGTGCCAGCAGTTCCCAACGGAGAATCGTGGCTGGAAACACCATATATTTT
CASSSQRRIVAGNTIYF
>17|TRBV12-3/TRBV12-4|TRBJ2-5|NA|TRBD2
TGTGCCAGCAGTCCCGGGACTAGCGGGGGGGGCGCAGAGACCCAGTACTTC
CASSPGTSGGGAETQYF
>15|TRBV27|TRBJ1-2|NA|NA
TGTGCCAGCAGTTTATCGGGAGGGCTTAACTATGGCTACACCTTC
CASSLSGGLNYGYTF
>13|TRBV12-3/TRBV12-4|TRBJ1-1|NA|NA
TGTGCCAGCAGTTTAAAGAGCAACACTGAAGCTTTCTTT
CASSLKSNTEAFF
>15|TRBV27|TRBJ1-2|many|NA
TGTGCCAGTAGAATAGGGACAACCGTTCTGGATGGCTACACCTTC
CASRIGTTVLDGYTF
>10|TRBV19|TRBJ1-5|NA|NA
TGTGCCAGGGTAAAGCAGCCCCAGCATTTT
CARVKQPQHF
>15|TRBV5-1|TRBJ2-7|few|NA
TGCGCCAGCAGCTTGGGGGTTCTCCAGGGATACGAGCAGTACTTC
CASSLGVLQGYEQYF
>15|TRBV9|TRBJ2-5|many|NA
TGTGCCAGCAGCGTAGGAGGGGCTAGCATAGAGACCCAATACTTC
CASSVGGASIETQYF
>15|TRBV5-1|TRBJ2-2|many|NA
TGCGCCAGCAGCTTGGACAGCCCGAACACCGGGGAGCTGTTTTTT
CASSLDSPNTGELFF
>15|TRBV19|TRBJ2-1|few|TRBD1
TGTGCCAGTAGTATGGGACAGGGGTTTTACAATGAGCAGTTCTTC
CASSMGQGFYNEQFF
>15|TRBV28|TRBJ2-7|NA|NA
TGTGCCAGCAGTCCGGCGGGCAGGGGCTCCTACGAGCAGTACTTC
CASSPAGRGSYEQYF
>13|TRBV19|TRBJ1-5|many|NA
TGTGCCAGTAGTATAAGTGCTGATCAGCCCCAGCATTTT
CASSISADQPQHF
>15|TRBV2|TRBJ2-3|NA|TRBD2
TGTGCCAGCAGTGATACTAGCGGAATCACAGATACGCAGTATTTT
CASSDTSGITDTQYF
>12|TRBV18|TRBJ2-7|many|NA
TGTGCCAGCCAACAAATAGGCTACGAGCAGTACTTC
CASQQIGYEQYF
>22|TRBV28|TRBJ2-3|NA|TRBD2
TGTGCCAGCAGTCAAGGTCTCCAGGGACTAGCGGGACCATCCGGTAACACAGATACGCAGTATTTT
CASSQGLQGLAGPSGNTDTQYF
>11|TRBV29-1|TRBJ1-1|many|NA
TGCAGTGCGGCAGCATTCTCTGAAGCTTTCTTT
CSAAAFSEAFF
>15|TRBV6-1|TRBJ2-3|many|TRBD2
TGTGCCAGTCTGGGGCTAGCGGCTCGCACAGATACGCAGTATTTT
CASLGLAARTDTQYF
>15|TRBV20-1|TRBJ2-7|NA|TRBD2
TGCAGTGCCGCCCTTATAGCGGGATTGGGCGACGAGCAGTACTTC
CSAALIAGLGDEQYF
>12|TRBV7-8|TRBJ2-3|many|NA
TGTGCCAGCAGCTTGTGGACAGATACGCAGTATTTT
CASSLWTDTQYF
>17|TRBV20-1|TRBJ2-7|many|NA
TGCAGTGCTAGAGTCCCCGGACGGCGTATCGCTTCCTACGAGCAGTACTTC
CSARVPGRRIASYEQYF
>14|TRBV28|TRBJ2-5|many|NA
TGTGCCAGCAGTTCAGACAGCTACCAAGAGACCCAGTACTTC
CASSSDSYQETQYF
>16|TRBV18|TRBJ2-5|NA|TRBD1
TGTGCCAGCTCAACAAAATGGGACAGCCTGCAAGAGACCCAGTACTTC
CASSTKWDSLQETQYF
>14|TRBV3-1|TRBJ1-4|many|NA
TGTGCCAGCAGAAGGGGCCCGAACGGGGAAAAACTGTTTTTT
CASRRGPNGEKLFF
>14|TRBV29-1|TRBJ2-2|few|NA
TGCAGCGTTGCATTGATTGGGCACACCGGGGAGCTGTTTTTT
CSVALIGHTGELFF